This T cell receptor beta chain was found in a study of shared clonotypes between healthy human individuals. Study-wide results and limits: Memory subsets generally showed lower estimated richness than naive subsets.

CDR1 MGHDK and CDR2 SYGVNS come from the germline V gene. CDR3 size: 14 residues. Trimming at V came to 3 bases and at J to 7 bases, leaving 3 bases not matched to a gene. This clone showed up just once. Antigen specificity is unknown. Sequenced by immunoSEQ multiplex PCR; TCRdb stores in-frame clones only, minus some. The sample holds under 1,900,000 clones, approximately 98.5% seen once. Sequenced: naive CD4+ T cells sorted from blood. Described subset: CD45RA+ positively selected. The chain has TRBV25-1 and TRBJ2-1; 10 bases are shared with TRBD1. This clonotype was sampled from a young man in good health. Here the CDR3 reads CASSDRTGGNEQFF. As DNA, the CDR3 is TGTGCCAGCAGTGATCGGACAGGGGGAAATGAGCAGTTCTTC.